This T cell receptor (beta chain) derives from a study of T-cell reconstitution after alpha-beta-depleted transplantation in children. In the case of this clonotype: The junction does not match germline at one end; this may be a read error.

A library of TCRbeta sequences, prepared with unique molecular identifiers, was generated. TCRdb re-analysed the PCR reads in MiXCR, keeping a single row per CDR3 protein. The sample has approximately 270,000 distinct CDR3 sequences; about 10% are singletons. Germline CDR1 reads SQVTM; CDR2 reads ANQGSEA. CDR3 length equals 11 residues. The gene calls are TRBV29-1 and TRBJ2-7; 7 positions agree with TRBD2. The clonotype originates from a human donor who donated a stem cell graft to a child with SCID. Here the sequenced sample was PBMCs from the stem cell graft donor, taken from the stem cell graft. The CDR3 protein is CSAKREGGRHF. The DNA of the CDR3 is TGCAGCGCTAAAAGGGAGGGTGGACGGCACTTC.